One and the same sample provided the 20 T cell receptor beta chains below, sequenced in a study of cytomegalovirus exposure and HLA in healthy donors (dated by TCRdb to the late 2010s). The library was obtained by the immunoSEQ multiplex PCR assay. For the multiplex PCR, a mixture combining 60 forward primers for TCR Vbeta segments and 13 reverse primers for TCR Jbeta segments was used. Sourced from immuneACCESS, this table was stored by TCRdb with only in-frame sequences that have V and J called. A share of the clones is absent; for the studies checked, an unresolved V gene accounts for under half, and the remainder has no known explanation. This sample lists roughly 200,000 clones; around 89% were detected once. The biggest ten clones account for 0.9% to 1.1% of the sample. The sequenced sample was PBMCs. These receptors were obtained from a woman between 18 and 29 years old in good health and CMV-seronegative.

This clone was counted a single time. CDR3 DNA sequence: TGTGCCAGCAGCCAAGAAGTGGCGATAACAGGAGAGACCCAGTACTTC. It yields the protein CASSQEVAITGETQYF. The chain recombines TRBV14 with TRBJ2-5; D is possibly TRBD1 (5 bases). Germline V lookup: CDR1 SGHDN, CDR2 FVKESK. The CDR3 is 16 residues long. Trimming stripped 0 bases from V and 4 bases from J, with 15 bases between.

The CDR3 reads CASTLGRITEAFF. The CDR3 nucleotides are TGTGCCAGCACCCTAGGGAGAATCACTGAAGCTTTCTTT. The gene calls are TRBV6-6 and TRBJ1-1; no reliable D call. Deletions cut 7 bases from V and 4 bases from J, with 13 bases between. This CDR3 spans 13 amino acids. From germline, CDR1 is MNHNY and CDR2 SVGAGI (reference sequence).

The chain's CDR3 is CASSPGGRRYEQYF. The CDR3 DNA sequence: TGTGCCAGCAGCCCCGGAGGGCGACGATACGAGCAGTACTTC. The V call is TRBV7-2, the J call TRBJ2-5, with D perhaps TRBD2 (6 bases). The DNA end lines up better with TRBJ2-7; the J call may be wrong. This CDR3 region has 14 residues. Per germline, CDR1 SGHTA and CDR2 FQGNSA.

The chain employs TRBV7-2 and TRBJ2-7; 7 bases are shared with TRBD1. Germline V lookup: CDR1 SGHTA, CDR2 FQGNSA. This CDR3 is 16 amino acids long. V was clipped by 3 bases and J by 0 bases; unmatched bases: 8. The CDR3, as DNA: TGTGCCAGCAGCTTGAGGCAGGGGGTAAGCTCCTACGAGCAGTACTTC. Its translation is CASSLRQGVSSYEQYF. Using reference TRBV7-2 and TRBJ2-7 for the parts outside the CDR3, the full variable domain is GAGVSQSPSNKVTEKGKDVELRCDPISGHTALYWYRQSLGQGLEFLIYFQGNSAPDKSGLPSDRFSAERTGGSVSTLTIQRTQQEDSAVYLCASSLRQGVSSYEQYFGPGTRLTVT.

The count of this clone is one. The genes are TRBV5-1 and TRBJ2-5; the D gene is possibly TRBD2 (5 bases). This CDR3 comprises 11 residues. Germline V gene lookup returns CDR1 SGHRS and CDR2 YFSETQ. Trimming pared 3 bases from V and 10 bases from J, leaving 10 bases between. CDR3 sequence reads: CASSSAGDQYF. For the CDR3, the DNA is TGCGCCAGCAGCTCGGCCGGGGACCAGTACTTC.

This clone was detected a few times. The V call is TRBV7-9, the J call TRBJ1-2, with TRBD1 matching over 7 bases. The germline CDR1 and CDR2 sequences are SEHNR and FQNEAQ (reference sequence). Losses at the gene ends were 5 bases for V and 8 bases for J; bases not matched to a gene: 11. The CDR3 length is 14 residues. The CDR3 is CASSQRQGGRGYTF. In nucleotides, the CDR3 is TGTGCCAGCAGCCAAAGACAGGGTGGGAGAGGCTACACCTTC.

The rearrangement joins TRBV27 to TRBJ1-2; 7 bases are shared with TRBD1. Trimming cost V 6 bases and J 3 bases; bases outside gene matches: 4. The germline CDR1 and CDR2 sequences are MNHEY and SMNVEV (reference sequence). CDR3 length: 13 residues. CDR3 amino acids: CASSPTGDYGYTF. CDR3 DNA sequence: TGTGCCAGCAGCCCCACAGGGGACTATGGCTACACCTTC.

The J gene is TRBJ2-2, the V gene TRBV7-7; 8 bases agree with TRBD1. The V gene end was trimmed by 6 bases and the J gene end by 7 bases; junction bases not matched to a gene: 7. Germline-derived CDR1 and CDR2 are SSHAT and FNYEAQ (reference sequence). CDR3 length equals 14 residues. The CDR3 reads CASRTGASNGELFF. The CDR3 coding sequence is TGTGCCAGCAGGACAGGGGCCTCCAACGGGGAGCTGTTTTTT.

This chain connects TRBV14 to TRBJ2-7; TRBD1 matches at 8 bases. The J segment lost 7 bases and the V segment lost 1 base, leaving 9 bases of the junction unmatched. Germline-derived CDR1 and CDR2 are SGHDN and FVKESK. This CDR3 region has 15 residues. For the CDR3, the DNA is TGTGCCAGCAGCCAAGCTAGGACAGGGTCATGGGAGCAGTACTTC. It translates to CASSQARTGSWEQYF.

This clone has a single count. The chain links TRBV19 to TRBJ2-3; D remains ambiguous. Per germline, CDR1 LNHDA and CDR2 SQIVND (reference sequence). The V and J ends lost 1 base and 2 bases respectively, with 7 bases between them. This CDR3 has 14 amino acids. The CDR3 DNA is TGTGCCAGTAGTATAGTGGGCAACACAGATACGCAGTATTTT. Its protein is CASSIVGNTDTQYF.

The chain joins TRBV4-3 to TRBJ2-5; 8 bases map to TRBD2. Germline V gene sequence: CDR1 LGHNA, CDR2 YSLEER. J gave up 3 bases and V 0 bases, and 12 bases lay outside the gene matches. The CDR3 has 18 residues. The CDR3 DNA follows: TGCGCCAGCAGCCAAGATCCCTATACGCCGGGGGGGGAAGAGACCCAGTACTTC. This translates into CASSQDPYTPGGEETQYF.

J is TRBJ1-1 and V is TRBV18; the D is unclear. There are 13 residues in the CDR3. The germline V and J ends were trimmed by 3 bases and 4 bases, with 9 bases remaining between them. Germline assignment: CDR1 KGHSH and CDR2 LQKENI. Here the CDR3 DNA reads TGTGCCAGCTCACCCCAAACGGGCACTGAAGCTTTCTTT. Translating it yields CASSPQTGTEAFF.

In the case of this clone: At one of its ends the junction is not consistent with the germline gene, which may arise from a read error. The chain is built from TRBV9 and TRBJ2-5, with D unclear. Germline CDR1 SGDLS, CDR2 YYNGEE. This CDR3 has 13 residues. In nucleotides, the CDR3 is TGTGCCAGCAGCGTTCAGGATCAAGGGACCCAGTACTTC. Amino acid sequence: CASSVQDQGTQYF. The full variable domain, with the rest looked up from reference TRBV9 and TRBJ2-5, is DSGVTQTPKHLITATGQRVTLRCSPRSGDLSVYWYQQSLDQGLQFLIQYYNGEERAKGNILERFSAQQFPDLHSELNLSSLELGDSALYFCASSVQDQGTQYFGPGTRLLVL.

The V and J genes are TRBV7-6 and TRBJ2-5; 8 nucleotides line up with TRBD2. The DNA end is more similar to TRBJ2-7, so the J call may be wrong. CDR3 length: 16 amino acids. Per germline, CDR1 SGHVS and CDR2 FNYEAQ. The CDR3 reads CASSLAGGPGGGEQYF. Written as DNA, the CDR3 is TGTGCCAGCAGCTTAGCCGGCGGCCCCGGGGGGGGCGAGCAGTACTTC.

Here the CDR3 reads CASSVPGQGNTEAFF. As DNA, the CDR3 is TGTGCCAGCAGCGTGCCGGGACAGGGTAACACTGAAGCTTTCTTT. The rearrangement uses TRBV7-3 and TRBJ1-1, with TRBD1 matching over 9 bases. V was pared by 5 bases and J by 2 bases, with 6 bases of the junction left unmatched. CDR1 SGHTA and CDR2 FQGTGA come from the germline V gene. CDR3 length: 15 amino acids.

This chain joins TRBV5-6 and TRBJ2-3; D unresolved. From germline, CDR1 is SGHDT and CDR2 YYEEEE. The CDR3 is 11 residues long. Trimming took off 4 bases at V and 5 bases at J, with 5 bases between the two ends. CDR3 sequence reads: CASSVEDTQYF. CDR3 DNA: TGTGCCAGCAGCGTAGAAGATACGCAGTATTTT.

About this clone: Additional DNA sequences in this sample encode the identical CDR3. The J gene is TRBJ2-5, the V gene TRBV7-6, with D perhaps matching TRBD1 (5 bases). The CDR3 has 13 residues. Trimming shortened V by 2 bases and J by 4 bases, and 8 bases separated the two germline ends. Germline V gives CDR1 SGHVS, CDR2 FNYEAQ. Written as DNA, the CDR3 is TGTGCCAGCAGCTTACGTAGGGGAGAGACCCAGTACTTC. This encodes CASSLRRGETQYF. The full variable domain, completed using reference TRBV7-6 and TRBJ2-5, is GAGVSQSPRYKVTKRGQDVALRCDPISGHVSLYWYRQALGQGPEFLTYFNYEAQQDKSGLPNDRFSAERPEGSISTLTIQRTEQRDSAMYRCASSLRRGETQYFGPGTRLLVL.

The chain employs TRBV5-1 and TRBJ2-6; 10 positions match TRBD1. This CDR3 is built from 16 residues. Germline loops: CDR1 SGHRS, CDR2 YFSETQ. V dropped 4 bases and J dropped 2; count of bases not matched to a gene: 3. The DNA of the CDR3 is TGCGCCAGCAGCGCAGGACAGGGGGCTGGGGCCAACGTCCTGACTTTC. Its protein is CASSAGQGAGANVLTF.

Points on this clone: It is unclear where the CDR3 begins or ends on the DNA, so no DNA is shown, and the CDR3 is as TCRdb lists it. The V and J genes are TRBV16 and TRBJ2-7; the table's D call of TRBD1 was not tested on the DNA. The CDR3 has 16 amino acids, counting both end residues. Germline CDR1 and CDR2: KGHSY and FQNENV. CDR3 sequence: CASSQSYSGQGHEQYF.

The V gene is TRBV9, the J gene TRBJ2-7, with 8 bases that match TRBD2. The J segment lost 6 bases and the V segment lost 4 bases, leaving 9 bases of the junction unmatched. Looked up from germline, CDR1 is SGDLS and CDR2 is YYNGEE. This CDR3 is built from 14 residues. The CDR3 DNA reads as TGTGCCAGCAGCCCTGCAGCGGGAGCGGGCGAGCAGTACTTC. This encodes CASSPAAGAGEQYF.